This T cell receptor (beta chain) was observed in a study of T cell clonotyping in hematopoietic cell transplantation. V lost 2 bases to trimming and J lost 11 bases, with 6 bases between them. This CDR3 is built from 10 residues. The V gene's germline CDR1 is DFQATT and CDR2 SNEGSKA (reference sequence). TCRdb keeps only in-frame clones here, not all; method: immunoSEQ multiplex PCR. The repertoire holds about 11,000 clones, 45% to 50% seen once, with approximately 9.3% in the top ten. Blood collection times were about day -28 and days 30, 100, 180 posttransplant. This clone was seen a few times. The antigen is unknown. Study outcomes and limitations: Pathologically expanded recipient clonotypes increased progressively from day 30 to day 180 as diversity fell.

The source was PBMCs, collected 30 days after allogeneic stem cell transplant. This rearrangement joins TRBV20-1 to TRBJ1-4, with TRBD1 as a possible D gene (5 bases). This TCR was recovered from a male patient aged 50 to 59 who had an allogeneic stem cell transplant from an unrelated donor, so the T cells may come from the graft donor. Some clones in this sample may be carry-over from other donors' samples. CDR3 loop: CSARQGKLFF. The CDR3 coding sequence is TGCAGTGCTAGACAGGGTAAACTGTTTTTT.